The rows below give T cell receptor beta chains drawn from one sample of a study of cytomegalovirus exposure and HLA in healthy donors. The method was immunoSEQ multiplex PCR; TCRdb's version includes in-frame clones alone and lacks a portion of them. The sample contains approximately 180,000 clones, around 75% of which appear only once. Sequenced material: PBMCs. These receptors were collected from a male donor in good health and CMV-seronegative. The CDR3 runs from the conserved cysteine through the conserved F or W. A D gene is named only where the DNA matches it firmly. Clone size is stated in some rows and not others, as once, few, many or a class when expanded.

clone_size: .
v_call: TRBV6-1
d_call: TRBD1
cdr3_length: 12
j_call: TRBJ1-2
cdr3_aa: CASSGDSYGYTF
cdr3_nt: TGTGCCAGCAGTGGGGACAGCTATGGCTACACCTTC

clone_size: .
v_call: TRBV27
d_call: .
cdr3_length: 13
j_call: TRBJ1-5
cdr3_aa: CASSWTIDQPQHF
cdr3_nt: TGTGCCAGCAGCTGGACTATTGATCAGCCCCAGCATTTT

clone_size: .
v_call: TRBV7-2
d_call: TRBD2
cdr3_length: 16
j_call: TRBJ2-1
cdr3_aa: CASSLKSGRAGNEQFF
cdr3_nt: TGTGCCAGCAGCTTAAAAAGCGGGAGGGCTGGGAATGAGCAGTTCTTC

clone_size: once
v_call: TRBV28
d_call: .
cdr3_length: 17
j_call: TRBJ1-2
cdr3_aa: CASRMPYRTAFNYGYTF
cdr3_nt: TGTGCCAGCAGGATGCCGTACCGGACAGCCTTCAACTATGGCTACACCTTC

clone_size: few
v_call: TRBV6-6
d_call: .
cdr3_length: 15
j_call: TRBJ2-7
cdr3_aa: CASSSTGESSYEQYF
cdr3_nt: TGTGCCAGCAGTTCGACAGGTGAGAGCTCCTACGAGCAGTACTTC

clone_size: .
v_call: TRBV6-1
d_call: TRBD1
cdr3_length: 16
j_call: TRBJ1-2
cdr3_aa: CASSETGGAGSYGYTF
cdr3_nt: TGTGCCAGCAGTGAGACAGGGGGCGCGGGCAGCTATGGCTACACCTTC

clone_size: .
v_call: TRBV5-1
d_call: .
cdr3_length: 12
j_call: TRBJ1-6
cdr3_aa: CASRQESSPLHF
cdr3_nt: TGCGCCAGCAGACAGGAAAGTTCACCCCTCCACTTT

clone_size: .
v_call: TRBV5-4
d_call: TRBD1
cdr3_length: 15
j_call: TRBJ2-7
cdr3_aa: CASSDGQGRTYEQYF
cdr3_nt: TGTGCCAGCAGCGATGGACAGGGGAGAACCTACGAGCAGTACTTC

clone_size: .
v_call: TRBV5-4
d_call: .
cdr3_length: 14
j_call: TRBJ2-7
cdr3_aa: CASSTGLGRYEQYF
cdr3_nt: TGTGCCAGCAGCACGGGACTGGGCCGGTACGAGCAGTACTTC

clone_size: .
v_call: TRBV6-6
d_call: .
cdr3_length: 13
j_call: TRBJ2-3
cdr3_aa: CASSYRELDTQYF
cdr3_nt: TGTGCCAGCAGTTACAGAGAATTGGATACGCAGTATTTT

clone_size: few
v_call: TRBV28
d_call: TRBD1
cdr3_length: 14
j_call: TRBJ1-2
cdr3_aa: CASQGGGQGNGYTF
cdr3_nt: TGTGCCAGCCAGGGTGGGGGACAGGGAAATGGCTACACCTTC

clone_size: .
v_call: TRBV6-6
d_call: .
cdr3_length: 11
j_call: TRBJ1-5
cdr3_aa: CATGPRGPQHF
cdr3_nt: TGTGCCACCGGTCCTCGTGGGCCCCAGCATTTT

clone_size: .
v_call: TRBV5-8
d_call: .
cdr3_length: 15
j_call: TRBJ1-2
cdr3_aa: CASSLRTVTNYGYTF
cdr3_nt: TGTGCCAGCAGCTTGAGGACAGTTACTAACTATGGCTACACCTTC

clone_size: .
v_call: TRBV15
d_call: TRBD1
cdr3_length: 14
j_call: TRBJ1-2
cdr3_aa: CATSGDSYTNGYTF
cdr3_nt: TGTGCCACCAGTGGGGACAGCTATACGAATGGCTACACCTTC

clone_size: .
v_call: TRBV9
d_call: .
cdr3_length: 14
j_call: TRBJ1-5
cdr3_aa: CASSASGAGQPQHF
cdr3_nt: TGTGCCAGCAGCGCCTCAGGGGCCGGGCAGCCCCAGCATTTT

clone_size: few
v_call: TRBV15
d_call: .
cdr3_length: 13
j_call: TRBJ1-1
cdr3_aa: CATSRTVQTGAFF
cdr3_nt: TGTGCCACCAGCAGGACAGTTCAAACCGGAGCTTTCTTT

clone_size: .
v_call: TRBV7-3
d_call: TRBD1
cdr3_length: 14
j_call: TRBJ2-7
cdr3_aa: CASSLNGQVGEQYF
cdr3_nt: TGTGCCAGCAGCCTAAACGGACAGGTTGGCGAGCAGTACTTC

clone_size: .
v_call: TRBV28
d_call: TRBD2
cdr3_length: 15
j_call: TRBJ2-3
cdr3_aa: CASRHSGRAVDTQYF
cdr3_nt: TGTGCCAGCAGACATAGCGGGAGGGCCGTAGATACGCAGTATTTT

clone_size: .
v_call: TRBV2
d_call: TRBD1
cdr3_length: 15
j_call: TRBJ2-2
cdr3_aa: CASLPQGARAGELFF
cdr3_nt: TGTGCCAGCCTTCCTCAGGGGGCGCGGGCCGGGGAGCTGTTTTTT

clone_size: .
v_call: TRBV4-2
d_call: .
cdr3_length: 12
j_call: TRBJ1-2
cdr3_aa: CASSQASYGYTF
cdr3_nt: TGTGCCAGCAGCCAAGCGTCCTATGGCTACACCTTC

clone_size: .
v_call: TRBV30
d_call: .
cdr3_length: 13
j_call: TRBJ2-7
cdr3_aa: CASSADRTYEQYF
cdr3_nt: TGTGCCTCCTCGGCTGACAGGACGTACGAGCAGTACTTC

clone_size: few
v_call: TRBV7-2
d_call: TRBD1
cdr3_length: 15
j_call: TRBJ1-6
cdr3_aa: CASSLAQGNNSPLHF
cdr3_nt: TGTGCCAGCAGCTTGGCACAGGGGAATAATTCACCCCTCCACTTT

clone_size: once
v_call: TRBV7-9
d_call: TRBD1
cdr3_length: 16
j_call: TRBJ2-2
cdr3_aa: CSSRWPGQDGTGELFF
cdr3_nt: TGTTCCAGCAGATGGCCCGGACAGGATGGGACCGGGGAGCTGTTTTTT

clone_size: .
v_call: TRBV28
d_call: TRBD1
cdr3_length: 14
j_call: TRBJ1-5
cdr3_aa: CASSLGGRNQPQHF
cdr3_nt: TGTGCCAGCAGTCTAGGGGGCCGGAATCAGCCCCAGCATTTT

clone_size: few
v_call: TRBV30
d_call: TRBD1
cdr3_length: 15
j_call: TRBJ2-1
cdr3_aa: CAWSVSGTANNEQFF
cdr3_nt: TGTGCCTGGAGTGTTAGTGGGACAGCAAACAATGAGCAGTTCTTC

clone_size: .
v_call: TRBV2
d_call: TRBD2
cdr3_length: 15
j_call: TRBJ2-1
cdr3_aa: CASSAASGGVGEQFF
cdr3_nt: TGTGCCAGCAGTGCCGCTAGCGGGGGAGTTGGTGAGCAGTTCTTC

clone_size: .
v_call: TRBV4-1
d_call: TRBD1
cdr3_length: 15
j_call: TRBJ1-3
cdr3_aa: CASSQQTGPGNTIYF
cdr3_nt: TGCGCCAGCAGCCAGCAGACAGGGCCTGGAAACACCATATATTTT

clone_size: .
v_call: TRBV15
d_call: .
cdr3_length: 14
j_call: TRBJ1-5
cdr3_aa: CATSSRGRVQPQHF
cdr3_nt: TGTGCCACCAGCTCTCGGGGGAGGGTTCAGCCCCAGCATTTT

clone_size: .
v_call: TRBV9
d_call: .
cdr3_length: 13
j_call: TRBJ1-5
cdr3_aa: CASSPGEGQPQHF
cdr3_nt: TGTGCCAGCAGCCCGGGAGAGGGGCAGCCCCAGCATTTT

clone_size: once
v_call: TRBV7-8
d_call: .
cdr3_length: 14
j_call: TRBJ1-5
cdr3_aa: CASSLVSSNQPQHF
cdr3_nt: TGTGCCAGCAGCTTAGTCTCTAGCAATCAGCCCCAGCATTTT

clone_size: .
v_call: TRBV5-1
d_call: TRBD1
cdr3_length: 15
j_call: TRBJ1-2
cdr3_aa: CASSLGAGGPPGYTF
cdr3_nt: TGCGCCAGCAGCTTGGGTGCAGGGGGACCACCGGGCTACACCTTC

clone_size: .
v_call: TRBV11-2
d_call: TRBD1
cdr3_length: 15
j_call: TRBJ1-1
cdr3_aa: CASSLQGGLGTEAFF
cdr3_nt: TGTGCCAGCAGCTTACAGGGGGGTTTAGGGACTGAAGCTTTCTTT